The clone carrying this T cell receptor beta chain was counted a few times. The data were taken from a study of blood T cell repertoires in COVID-19. As for the study in general: Acute and convalescent COVID-19 samples came from the United States, Italy and Spain.

Per the original data handling: Reference gene primer amplification gave nucleated cell count estimates. The assay was immunoSEQ multiplex PCR, and TCRdb's table has in-frame clones only and misses some. That table supplies the V and J calls and clone size; D and trimming were determined from the DNA. The sample has 30,000 to 40,000 clones, around 88% seen once. Sequenced: peripheral blood. The source of this sequence is a human donor in a cohort sampled during active COVID-19.

CDR3 DNA sequence: TGTGCCAGCAGTGAAAATCGTGGAGGTAATAATTCACCCCTCCACTTT. Encoded protein: CASSENRGGNNSPLHF. The gene calls are TRBV2 and TRBJ1-6; D remains ambiguous. CDR1 and CDR2 (germline): SNHLY, FYNNEI. The V gene lost 2 bases and the J gene lost 5 bases, with 13 bases spanning the gap. The CDR3 is made up of 16 amino acids.